The clone carrying this TCR beta chain was recorded a few times. Its antigen is undetermined. Germline CDR1 reads SNHLY; CDR2 reads FYNNEI. Trimming cost V 7 bases and J 2 bases; bases outside gene matches: 5. This CDR3 is 15 amino acids long. The entry originates in a study of CD8 T cells in ankylosing spondylitis. The study, taken as a whole, reports: The study identified a TCR beta motif of fewer than 10 highly homologous variants that appeared characteristic of ankylosing spondylitis blood. Disease-linked clones were CD8+ and relatively rare in peripheral blood. According to the report, clones linked to the disease were significantly enriched in matched synovial fluid samples taken from ankylosing spondylitis patients.

Researchers built TCR beta libraries using quantitative 5'-RACE with molecular barcodes. Using its own MiXCR run on the 5' RACE reads, TCRdb lists one record per CDR3 protein. The sample includes a few hundred thousand distinct CDR3 sequences, roughly 20% of them seen just once. The sequenced material came from blood, either unsorted or a sorted T cell fraction (not recorded which). This sequence was found in a male donor with ankylosing spondylitis or in good health (not recorded which). The chain couples TRBV2 to TRBJ2-7; the match to TRBD2 covers 13 bases. The CDR3 DNA follows: TGTGCCAGCAAGTCGGGGACTAGCGGGGCCTACGAGCAGTACTTC. Protein: CASKSGTSGAYEQYF.